The 28 T cell receptor beta chains below were found in one sample sequenced in a study of cytomegalovirus exposure and HLA in healthy donors (dated by TCRdb to about 2017). Preparation of the library involved the immunoSEQ multiplex PCR assay. The multiplex PCR relied on a mix of 60 forward primers for TCR Vbeta segments and 13 reverse primers for TCR Jbeta segments. The table comes from immuneACCESS by way of TCRdb, which keeps in-frame sequences with V and J called. Part of the clones is missing from these tables; in studies checked, under half for an unresolved V gene and the rest for unknown reasons. In all, the sample holds some 180,000 clones, and around three quarters of those were seen once. Of the sample, 2% to 2.5% falls within the top ten clones. Specimen: PBMCs. Source of these receptors: a woman aged 25 to 39 in good health and CMV-seropositive.

The rearrangement uses TRBV20-1 and TRBJ1-1; D unresolved. This CDR3 comprises 11 residues. V was clipped by 3 bases and J by 10 bases, with 12 bases between them. Germline-derived CDR1 and CDR2 are DFQATT and SNEGSKA (reference sequence). The CDR3 nucleotides are TGCAGTGCTAGGGTAGGCAGCGGAGCTTTCTTT. Its translation: CSARVGSGAFF.

The genes are TRBV2 and TRBJ1-2; 7 nucleotides line up with TRBD1. CDR3 length: 14 residues. V trimming: 7 bases; J trimming: 7 bases; junction bases outside the gene matches: 12. CDR1 and CDR2 from the germline V gene are SNHLY and FYNNEI. The CDR3: CASTPMRGRIGYTF. The CDR3 DNA reads TGTGCCAGCACCCCGATGAGGGGGCGGATTGGCTACACCTTC.

The chain has TRBV27 and TRBJ2-7; 9 nucleotides align to TRBD2. The V segment lost 2 bases and the J segment 7 bases; nucleotides outside the gene matches: 12. Germline V lookup: CDR1 MNHEY, CDR2 SMNVEV (reference sequence). This CDR3 spans 16 amino acids. Here the CDR3 reads CASSLISSGGPGEQYF. The CDR3 bases are TGTGCCAGCAGTTTAATTAGCAGCGGGGGGCCGGGAGAGCAGTACTTC.

The chain combines TRBV7-9 with TRBJ2-6, with D tentatively TRBD2 (6 bases). The germline V gene has CDR1 SEHNR and CDR2 FQNEAQ (reference sequence). The CDR3 spans 16 residues. V shed 3 bases and J shed 4 bases, with 13 bases lying between them. CDR3 sequence reads: CASSLRGEAGANVLTF. The DNA of the CDR3 is TGTGCCAGCAGCTTGAGAGGGGAGGCCGGGGCCAACGTCCTGACTTTC.

The genes are TRBV5-1 and TRBJ1-4; 10 bases match TRBD1. Germline trimming cut 3 bases from V and 8 bases from J; bases unmatched to any gene: 10. Germline assignment: CDR1 SGHRS and CDR2 YFSETQ. This CDR3 contains 16 residues. The CDR3, as DNA: TGCGCCAGCAGCTCAAACGGACAGGGGGAACGGGAAAAACTGTTTTTT. Translating it yields CASSSNGQGEREKLFF.

The genes are TRBV10-3 and TRBJ2-1; 13 positions agree with TRBD2. Trimming at V came to 2 bases and at J to 8 bases, leaving 0 bases not matched to a gene. Germline V gives CDR1 ENHRY, CDR2 SYGVKD. The CDR3 has 14 amino acids. The CDR3 loop reads CAISEGLAGDEQFF. The CDR3 DNA follows: TGTGCCATCAGTGAGGGACTAGCGGGGGATGAGCAGTTCTTC.

V usage is TRBV7-2 and J usage is TRBJ2-3; D ambiguous. V was pared by 3 bases and J by 4 bases, with 5 bases between. The germline V gene has CDR1 SGHTA and CDR2 FQGNSA. The CDR3 sequence is 12 residues long. DNA of the CDR3: TGTGCCAGCAGCTTCTACGCAGATACGCAGTATTTT. Amino acids: CASSFYADTQYF.

The chain uses TRBV18 and TRBJ2-7, with 9 bases fitting TRBD1. The ends lost 3 bases at V and 5 bases at J; junction bases unmatched: 8. CDR3 length: 15 amino acids. Germline V lookup: CDR1 KGHSH, CDR2 LQKENI. The chain's CDR3 is CASSPLGQGSNEQYF. The DNA for the CDR3 is TGTGCCAGCTCACCTCTGGGACAGGGTTCGAACGAGCAGTACTTC.

The chain has TRBV28 and TRBJ1-2; weak D call: TRBD1 (6 bases). Germline V lookup: CDR1 MDHEN, CDR2 SYDVKM. The germline V and J ends were trimmed by 5 bases and 4 bases, with 14 bases remaining between them. This CDR3 is built from 14 residues. The CDR3 spells CASSRGGLSYGYTF. The DNA of the CDR3 is TGTGCCAGCAGTCGGGGGGGGCTGAGCTATGGCTACACCTTC.

This rearrangement joins TRBV9 to TRBJ2-1; tentative D call: TRBD1 (6 bases). V was trimmed by 0 bases and J by 7 bases, leaving 8 bases between them. The V gene's germline CDR1 is SGDLS and CDR2 YYNGEE. The CDR3 length is 13 residues. The DNA of the CDR3 is TGTGCCAGCAGCGTAGGCAGGGGAAATGAGCAGTTCTTC. Protein product: CASSVGRGNEQFF.

V and J are TRBV28 and TRBJ2-4; TRBD1 matches at 9 bases. Trimming cost V 6 bases and J 7 bases; bases outside gene matches: 7. The CDR3 is 14 amino acids. Germline loops: CDR1 MDHEN, CDR2 SYDVKM. The CDR3 region is CASRTGGRGNIQYF. The CDR3 coding sequence is TGTGCCAGCAGAACAGGGGGCAGGGGGAACATTCAGTACTTC.

This sequence joins TRBV19 and TRBJ2-2; unclear D gene. The germline V gene encodes CDR1 LNHDA and CDR2 SQIVND (reference sequence). V lost 5 bases and J 1 base, leaving 8 bases between the germline ends. The CDR3 extends over 14 amino acids. CDR3 region: CASSWAMNTGELFF. The DNA for the CDR3 is TGTGCCAGTAGTTGGGCCATGAACACCGGGGAGCTGTTTTTT. The whole variable domain, remainder taken from reference TRBV19 and TRBJ2-2, is DGGITQSPKYLFRKEGQNVTLSCEQNLNHDAMYWYRQDPGQGLRLIYYSQIVNDFQKGDIAEGYSVSREKKESFPLTVTSAQKNPTAFYLCASSWAMNTGELFFGEGSRLTVL.

The chain uses TRBV7-2 and TRBJ2-3; 7 bases are a match to TRBD2. The J segment lost 6 bases and the V segment lost 3 bases, leaving 6 bases of the junction unmatched. The CDR3 is 14 amino acids. The germline CDR1 and CDR2 sequences are SGHTA and FQGNSA. CDR3 sequence reads: CASSLRSGWDTQYF. The CDR3 bases are TGTGCCAGCAGCTTGCGTAGCGGGTGGGATACGCAGTATTTT.

The V and J genes are TRBV28 and TRBJ2-1; TRBD1 might be the D (7 bases). Germline CDR1 MDHEN, CDR2 SYDVKM. This CDR3 is built from 16 residues. Trimming left V 5 bases short and J 2 bases short, with 16 bases between. The CDR3 region is CASSAQGEDTYNEQFF. The CDR3 nucleotides are TGTGCCAGCAGTGCTCAGGGGGAGGACACCTACAATGAGCAGTTCTTC.

The gene calls are TRBV9 and TRBJ1-2, with 8 bases aligning to TRBD1. The length of the CDR3 is 14 residues. Germline V lookup: CDR1 SGDLS, CDR2 YYNGEE. V shed 0 bases, J shed 4 bases, and the junction held 2 bases outside the gene matches. CDR3 DNA sequence: TGTGCCAGCAGCGTAGGGGACAGGCGCTATGGCTACACCTTC. As protein: CASSVGDRRYGYTF.

The rearrangement links TRBV6-5 to TRBJ1-6; 7 nucleotides align to TRBD1. CDR1 and CDR2 (germline): MNHEY, SVGAGI. Trimming at V came to 5 bases and at J to 8 bases, leaving 9 bases not matched to a gene. The CDR3 has 15 residues. CDR3 in amino acids: CASSVGQAEYSPLHF. As DNA, the CDR3 is TGTGCCAGCAGTGTTGGACAGGCGGAATATTCACCCCTCCACTTT.

The rearrangement links TRBV6-1 to TRBJ1-4; D ambiguous. With 0 bases removed from V and 5 bases from J, the gap between germline ends came to 10 bases. CDR3 size: 15 residues. The germline V gene encodes CDR1 MNHNS and CDR2 SASEGT. The CDR3 DNA reads as TGTGCCAGCAGTGAAGCGCGTGAGGAGAATGAAAAACTGTTTTTT. Protein: CASSEAREENEKLFF.

The chain links TRBV15 to TRBJ2-3; TRBD1 aligns across 7 bases. The trim removed 1 base at V and 3 bases at J, leaving 7 bases unmatched. The CDR3 covers 16 residues. CDR1 is LNHNV and CDR2 is YYDKDF in the germline V gene (reference sequence). In nucleotides, the CDR3 is TGTGCCACCAGCAGAGGTATGGTACAGGGGACAGATACGCAGTATTTT. It specifies CATSRGMVQGTDTQYF. Complete variable domain (other parts from reference TRBV15 and TRBJ2-3): DAMVIQNPRYQVTQFGKPVTLSCSQTLNHNVMYWYQQKSSQAPKLLFHYYDKDFNNEADTPDNFQSRRPNTSFCFLDIRSPGLGDTAMYLCATSRGMVQGTDTQYFGPGTRLTVL.

The V gene is TRBV7-8, the J gene TRBJ2-3; D perhaps matches TRBD1 (6 bases). Looked up from germline, CDR1 is SGHVS and CDR2 is FQNEAQ. V was pared by 1 base and J by 5 bases, with 16 bases between. The CDR3 totals 16 residues. The CDR3 spells CASSLGWGRREDTQYF. Here the CDR3 DNA reads TGTGCCAGCAGCTTAGGGTGGGGGCGTCGGGAAGATACGCAGTATTTT.

V is TRBV6-1 and J is TRBJ2-1; D remains unclear. V was trimmed by 6 bases and J by 8 bases, leaving 8 bases between them. Germline-derived CDR1 and CDR2 are MNHNS and SASEGT. The CDR3 consists of 11 residues. This chain's CDR3 is CASRSGHEQFF. The DNA for the CDR3 is TGTGCCAGCAGATCAGGCCATGAGCAGTTCTTC.

This clone appeared a single time. The chain has TRBV5-8 and TRBJ2-3; D is uncertain. V lost 2 bases, J lost 5 bases, and 3 bases lay in between. Germline V gene sequence: CDR1 SGHTS, CDR2 YDEGEE. This CDR3 contains 11 residues. The CDR3 loop reads CASSFRDTQYF. The CDR3 coding sequence is TGTGCCAGCAGCTTTCGAGATACGCAGTATTTT.

This clone showed up just once. The chain couples TRBV5-6 to TRBJ1-1; D not certain. In germline, CDR1 is SGHDT, CDR2 YYEEEE. The CDR3 has 12 residues. V dropped 0 bases and J dropped 3 bases, with 3 bases sitting between them. CDR3 loop: CASSLVYTEAFF. The CDR3 DNA reads as TGTGCCAGCAGCTTGGTCTACACTGAAGCTTTCTTT.

V and J are TRBV5-1 and TRBJ2-5, with TRBD1 as a possible D gene (5 bases). Judging by the DNA end, TRBJ2-7 fits better; the J call may be wrong. The CDR3 is made up of 16 amino acids. Germline V gives CDR1 SGHRS, CDR2 YFSETQ. The CDR3 loop reads CASSLEKQPGPYEQYF. CDR3 nucleotide sequence: TGCGCCAGCAGCTTGGAAAAACAGCCAGGGCCCTACGAGCAGTACTTC.

The chain combines TRBV6-1 with TRBJ2-7, with a tentative D call TRBD1 (7 bases). V was shortened by 4 bases and J by 6 bases, with 16 bases between the two germline ends. Germline V CDR1 and CDR2: MNHNS, SASEGT. The CDR3 spans 14 residues. The CDR3 nucleotides are TGTGCCAGCAGTGGGGGGGACAGTGCTATCGAGCAGTACTTC. Protein: CASSGGDSAIEQYF.

The chain is built from TRBV6-5 and TRBJ1-2; D perhaps matches TRBD1 (6 bases). Germline CDR1 is MNHEY and CDR2 is SVGAGI. Trimming took 6 bases from V and 4 from J, leaving 18 bases between them. CDR3 length: 15 residues. The CDR3 spells CASRGNRAPLYGYTF. Written as DNA, the CDR3 is TGTGCCAGCAGGGGGAACAGGGCCCCACTCTATGGCTACACCTTC.

The rearrangement joins TRBV13 to TRBJ2-2; perhaps TRBD1 as D (6 bases). CDR3 length: 16 amino acids. V lost 5 bases and J lost 2, with 15 bases in between. CDR1 and CDR2 from the germline V gene are PRHDT and FYEKMQ (reference sequence). The CDR3 protein is CASSRPGTRNTGELFF. For the CDR3, the DNA is TGTGCCAGCAGCAGGCCCGGGACAAGAAACACCGGGGAGCTGTTTTTT. The full variable domain, with the rest looked up from reference TRBV13 and TRBJ2-2, is AAGVIQSPRHLIKEKRETATLKCYPIPRHDTVYWYQQGPGQDPQFLISFYEKMQSDKGSIPDRFSAQQFSDYHSELNMSSLELGDSALYFCASSRPGTRNTGELFFGEGSRLTVL.

This clone turned up a few times. V is TRBV14 and J is TRBJ2-5; D remains unclear. In germline, CDR1 is SGHDN, CDR2 FVKESK. CDR3 length equals 13 residues. With 2 bases removed from V and 7 bases from J, the gap between germline ends came to 11 bases. The chain's CDR3 is CASSQTFPGTQYF. In DNA, the CDR3 is TGTGCCAGCAGCCAAACTTTCCCGGGGACCCAGTACTTC.

This chain connects TRBV7-2 to TRBJ2-7; D is perhaps TRBD1 (5 bases). The germline V gene encodes CDR1 SGHTA and CDR2 FQGNSA. Trimming removed 5 bases at V and 4 bases at J, with 15 bases between. CDR3 length equals 14 residues. CDR3 bases: TGTGCCAGCAGCCCCCCAGGGTCCCGATACGAGCAGTACTTC. The encoded protein is CASSPPGSRYEQYF.